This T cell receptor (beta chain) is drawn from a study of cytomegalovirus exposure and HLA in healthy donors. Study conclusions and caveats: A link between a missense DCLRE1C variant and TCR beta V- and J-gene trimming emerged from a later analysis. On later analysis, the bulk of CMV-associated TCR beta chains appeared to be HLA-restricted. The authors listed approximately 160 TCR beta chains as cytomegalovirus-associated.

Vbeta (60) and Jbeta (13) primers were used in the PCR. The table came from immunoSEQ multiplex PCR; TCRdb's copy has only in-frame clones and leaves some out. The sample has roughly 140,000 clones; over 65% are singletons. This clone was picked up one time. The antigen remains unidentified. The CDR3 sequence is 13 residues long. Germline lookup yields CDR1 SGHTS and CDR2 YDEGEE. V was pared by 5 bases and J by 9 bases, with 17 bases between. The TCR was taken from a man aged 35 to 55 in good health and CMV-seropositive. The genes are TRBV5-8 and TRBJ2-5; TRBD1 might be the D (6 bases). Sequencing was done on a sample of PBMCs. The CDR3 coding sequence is TGTGCCAGCAGGGGGGCACCAGGGGTCGCCCAGTACTTC. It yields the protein CASRGAPGVAQYF.